These 26 T cell receptor beta chains originate from one sample sequenced in a study of OX40 agonist ivuxolimab in advanced cancers. Sequenced by immunoSEQ multiplex PCR; TCRdb stores in-frame clones only, minus some. Found here are 7,500 to 8,500 clones, around 79% of them singletons; the top ten hold roughly 35%. Sample: CD4+ or CD8+ T cells sorted from blood, taken in a trial of the OX40 agonist ivuxolimab. The receptors derive from an adult with an advanced solid tumor such as melanoma, head and neck, liver or kidney cancer.

This chain links TRBV10-3 with TRBJ1-1; unclear D gene. Trimming stripped 3 bases from V and 3 bases from J, with 11 bases between. This CDR3 has 14 amino acids. CDR1 ENHRY and CDR2 SYGVKD come from the germline V gene. CDR3: CAISDDRTDTEAFF. CDR3 DNA: TGTGCCATCAGTGACGATCGGACCGACACTGAAGCTTTCTTT.

The rearrangement joins TRBV5-6 to TRBJ2-7; 9 bases map to TRBD2. The V gene's germline CDR1 is SGHDT and CDR2 YYEEEE. V lost 7 bases, J lost 2 bases, and 7 bases stayed unmatched. This CDR3 comprises 14 residues. The CDR3, as DNA: TGTGCCAGCTCAATAGCGGGGGCCACCTACGAGCAGTACTTC. Translation: CASSIAGATYEQYF.

This chain uses TRBV7-2 with TRBJ2-1; a possible D gene is TRBD1 (6 bases). V was trimmed by 2 bases and J by 6 bases, leaving 14 bases between them. CDR1 and CDR2 (germline): SGHTA, FQGNSA. The CDR3 consists of 15 residues. The CDR3 DNA follows: TGTGCCAGCAGCTTACGGTTCCAGGGGTTCAATGAGCAGTTCTTC. Protein: CASSLRFQGFNEQFF.

This sequence joins TRBV5-4 and TRBJ2-5; D ambiguous. Germline loops: CDR1 SGHNT, CDR2 YYREEE (reference sequence). The CDR3 has 11 amino acids. Trimming pared 2 bases from V and 5 bases from J, leaving 4 bases between. The CDR3: CASSFEETQYF. The CDR3 coding sequence is TGTGCCAGCAGCTTTGAGGAGACCCAGTACTTC.

The chain has TRBV4-3 and TRBJ1-2; D is uncertain. Germline CDR1 and CDR2: LGHNA and YSLEER. Trimming took off 5 bases at V and 3 bases at J, with 13 bases between the two ends. The CDR3 sequence is 14 residues long. CDR3 sequence reads: CASSSGTPDYGYTF. The DNA of the CDR3 is TGCGCCAGCAGCTCTGGCACACCTGACTATGGCTACACCTTC.

This clone was counted a single time. J is TRBJ2-5 and V is TRBV28; TRBD2 matches at 10 bases. Germline V gene lookup returns CDR1 MDHEN and CDR2 SYDVKM. The CDR3 covers 17 residues. V dropped 6 bases and J dropped 4; count of bases not matched to a gene: 14. The CDR3 region is CASSERRSGRVGETQYF. The CDR3 bases are TGTGCCAGCAGCGAGAGGAGGAGCGGGAGGGTAGGAGAGACCCAGTACTTC.

This clone was observed a few times. This rearrangement joins TRBV5-6 to TRBJ1-2; 11 bases are a match to TRBD1. CDR1 and CDR2 from the germline V gene are SGHDT and YYEEEE. Trimming cost V 4 bases and J 13 bases; bases outside gene matches: 3. This CDR3 has 11 residues. The CDR3 DNA is TGTGCCAGCAGCCAGGGACAGGGGGGCACCTTC. The encoded protein is CASSQGQGGTF.

The CDR3 sequence is CASSHDRGTEAFF. CDR3 nucleotide sequence: TGTGCCAGTAGCCACGACAGGGGCACTGAAGCTTTCTTT. V usage is TRBV19 and J usage is TRBJ1-1, with 8 bases that match TRBD1. Looked up from germline, CDR1 is LNHDA and CDR2 is SQIVND (reference sequence). The CDR3 contains 13 residues. J was trimmed by 4 bases and V by 6 bases; bases with no gene match: 4.

The gene calls are TRBV4-3 and TRBJ1-1, with no clear D. This CDR3 contains 21 residues. V lost 0 bases, J lost 4 bases, and 30 bases lay in between. Germline V CDR1 and CDR2: LGHNA, YSLEER. The CDR3 is CASSQDLVLGWSGSRGTEAFF. DNA for the CDR3: TGCGCCAGCAGCCAAGATTTGGTGTTAGGGTGGTCAGGTTCACGGGGCACTGAAGCTTTCTTT.

V is TRBV7-9 and J is TRBJ2-7; 8 bases are a match to TRBD1. CDR3 size: 12 residues. The trim removed 5 bases at V and 7 bases at J, leaving 4 bases unmatched. The germline gives CDR1 SEHNR, CDR2 FQNEAQ (reference sequence). The CDR3 region has the DNA TGTGCCAGCAGCGCCGGACAGGGTGAGCAGTACTTC. This translates into CASSAGQGEQYF. Supplemented by reference TRBV7-9 and TRBJ2-7, the full variable domain reads DTGVSQNPRHKITKRGQNVTFRCDPISEHNRLYWYRQTLGQGPEFLTYFQNEAQLEKSRLLSDRFSAERPKGSFSTLEIQRTEQGDSAMYLCASSAGQGEQYFGPGTRLTVT.

DNA of the CDR3: TGCGCCAGCAGCTTGGATGGGGGAACGGAAAATCAGCCCCAGCATTTT. Translation: CASSLDGGTENQPQHF. The V gene is TRBV5-1, the J gene TRBJ1-5, with D perhaps matching TRBD1 (5 bases). Trimming shortened V by 0 bases and J by 4 bases, and 14 bases separated the two germline ends. The germline gives CDR1 SGHRS, CDR2 YFSETQ. The length of the CDR3 is 16 residues.

The V gene is TRBV5-1, the J gene TRBJ2-7, with TRBD1 matching over 7 bases. Germline V gene lookup returns CDR1 SGHRS and CDR2 YFSETQ. The CDR3 has 15 residues. V lost 4 bases, J lost 0 bases, and 7 bases stayed unmatched. CDR3: CASSGAQGTSYEQYF. The CDR3 nucleotides are TGCGCCAGCAGCGGAGCACAGGGGACCTCCTACGAGCAGTACTTC.

This sequence joins TRBV11-2 and TRBJ2-1, with 8 bases matching TRBD2. The V gene end was trimmed by 1 base and the J gene end by 6 bases; junction bases not matched to a gene: 11. The CDR3 covers 17 residues. CDR1 is SGHAT and CDR2 is FQNNGV in the germline V gene. CDR3 residues: CASSLGPGLVSGNEQFF. CDR3 bases: TGTGCCAGCAGCTTAGGTCCGGGACTAGTCTCTGGCAATGAGCAGTTCTTC.

The chain uses TRBV27 and TRBJ2-1, with 7 bases identical to TRBD1. Germline lookup yields CDR1 MNHEY and CDR2 SMNVEV (reference sequence). The length of the CDR3 is 14 residues. After removal of 4 bases from V and 8 bases from J, the junction contained 8 bases not matched to a gene. This chain's CDR3 is CASSYLNRGDEQFF. The DNA for the CDR3 is TGTGCCAGCAGTTACCTTAACAGGGGCGATGAGCAGTTCTTC.

For the CDR3, the DNA is TGTGCCATCCCCGACAGGGACACTGAAGCTTTCTTT. Its protein is CAIPDRDTEAFF. The chain is built from TRBV5-4 and TRBJ1-1; 7 bases are a match to TRBD1. The V gene's germline CDR1 is SGHNT and CDR2 YYREEE (reference sequence). The V segment lost 9 bases and the J segment 3 bases; nucleotides outside the gene matches: 5. The length of the CDR3 is 12 residues.

The chain employs TRBV9 and TRBJ2-7; the match to TRBD1 covers 11 bases. The CDR3 is made up of 16 amino acids. The V gene's germline CDR1 is SGDLS and CDR2 YYNGEE. J lost 5 bases, V lost 0 bases, and 7 bases had no gene match. In DNA, the CDR3 is TGTGCCAGCAGCGTAGCTACCAGGACAGGGGGCGACGAGCAGTACTTC. Its protein is CASSVATRTGGDEQYF.

This rearrangement joins TRBV7-9 to TRBJ2-5, with D tentatively TRBD1 (5 bases). The CDR3 spans 13 residues. Germline CDR1 reads SEHNR; CDR2 reads FQNEAQ (reference sequence). The V end lost 10 bases, the J end lost 1 base, and 13 bases lay between the germline ends. The CDR3 coding sequence is TGTGCCACCCGGTGGGGCCGCCAAGAGACCCAGTACTTC. As protein: CATRWGRQETQYF.

J is TRBJ2-3 and V is TRBV7-6, with 7 nucleotides matching TRBD1. Germline V CDR1 and CDR2: SGHVS, FNYEAQ. This CDR3 region has 14 residues. V dropped 7 bases and J dropped 2; count of bases not matched to a gene: 6. This chain's CDR3 is CASTAGGYTDTQYF. CDR3 bases: TGTGCCAGCACCGCAGGGGGTTACACAGATACGCAGTATTTT.

This clone was counted a single time. The chain is built from TRBV4-3 and TRBJ2-2; TRBD2 might be the D (5 bases). Germline V gene sequence: CDR1 LGHNA, CDR2 YSLEER. Trimming removed 1 base at V and 7 bases at J, with 13 bases between. The CDR3 length is 15 residues. CDR3 sequence (DNA): TGCGCCAGCAGCCAAGCGTCGGCGGGCCACGGGGAGCTGTTTTTT. The encoded protein is CASSQASAGHGELFF.

The rearrangement uses TRBV11-2 and TRBJ2-5; the match to TRBD2 covers 8 bases. CDR1 SGHAT and CDR2 FQNNGV come from the germline V gene. With 5 bases clipped from V and 0 bases from J, the junction kept 5 bases outside the gene matches. The CDR3 has 15 residues. CDR3 bases: TGTGCCAGCAGCCCGGGGGGGACAAACCAAGAGACCCAGTACTTC. Protein: CASSPGGTNQETQYF. Full variable domain (remainder filled in from reference TRBV11-2 and TRBJ2-5): EAGVAQSPRYKIIEKRQSVAFWCNPISGHATLYWYQQILGQGPKLLIQFQNNGVVDDSQLPKDRFSAERLKGVDSTLKIQPAKLEDSAVYLCASSPGGTNQETQYFGPGTRLLVL.

This CDR3 reads CASSQVRYYNEQFF. The CDR3 region has the DNA TGTGCCAGCAGCCAAGTCAGATACTACAATGAGCAGTTCTTC. V usage is TRBV14 and J usage is TRBJ2-1; D remains unclear. Germline CDR1 SGHDN, CDR2 FVKESK. The CDR3 length is 14 residues. Between the trimmed V and J ends, which lost 1 base and 3 bases, there was a span of 7 bases.

V usage is TRBV5-6 and J usage is TRBJ1-1; maybe TRBD1 (6 bases). CDR1 and CDR2 (germline): SGHDT, YYEEEE. The V end lost 4 bases, the J end lost 4 bases, and 11 bases lay between the germline ends. The CDR3 is 13 amino acids. The CDR3 DNA sequence: TGTGCCAGCAGCCAGGGGCTGGGCACTGAAGCTTTCTTT. Translation gives CASSQGLGTEAFF.

The V gene is TRBV6-1, the J gene TRBJ1-1; D not certain. The CDR3 has 14 residues. V lost 1 base and J 1 base, leaving 7 bases between the germline ends. CDR1 and CDR2 from the germline V gene are MNHNS and SASEGT. The CDR3: CASSEVFRNTEAFF. DNA for the CDR3: TGTGCCAGCAGTGAAGTTTTCAGGAACACTGAAGCTTTCTTT.

The CDR3 reads CASSLGGQGDEQYF. The CDR3 region has the DNA TGTGCCAGCAGCTTAGGAGGGCAGGGTGACGAGCAGTACTTC. This chain joins TRBV7-5 and TRBJ2-7. TRBV7-5 is a pseudogene segment. The CDR3 runs 14 residues.

V gene TRBV7-9 combines with J gene TRBJ1-1; no clear D gene. CDR3 length: 14 amino acids. V lost 4 bases and J 1 base, leaving 10 bases between the germline ends. Germline-derived CDR1 and CDR2 are SEHNR and FQNEAQ (reference sequence). Here the CDR3 reads CASSSYLGNTEAFF. Here the CDR3 DNA reads TGTGCCAGCAGCTCCTACTTGGGGAACACTGAAGCTTTCTTT.

The V gene is TRBV2, the J gene TRBJ1-2; D gene unclear. The germline gives CDR1 SNHLY, CDR2 FYNNEI. The ends were cut back, 9 bases at V and 4 bases at J, with 15 bases in the middle. The CDR3 has 13 amino acids. In nucleotides, the CDR3 is TGTGCCAGTCTTCCCGTGGGGAGCTATGGCTACACCTTC. It yields the protein CASLPVGSYGYTF.